This T cell receptor beta chain originates from a study of cytomegalovirus exposure and HLA in healthy donors. Germline CDR1 and CDR2: SGHRS and YFSETQ. J lost 5 bases, V lost 0 bases, and 3 bases had no gene match. The length of the CDR3 is 14 residues. Study-level points and caveats: A later analysis showed that HLA-associated TCR beta chains had undergone more clonal expansion than equally common others. Later analysis identified a missense DCLRE1C variant that was linked to TCR beta V- and J-gene trimming. The classifier reportedly diagnosed cytomegalovirus status with high sensitivity and specificity.

As concerns this clone: Its antigen remains unknown. Within the sample, other DNA sequences also encode this same CDR3.

It was with 60 Vbeta and 13 Jbeta primers that the PCR ran. The repertoire was sequenced with immunoSEQ multiplex PCR; TCRdb's copy has only in-frame clones and lacks some. The profile shows about 88,000 clones, about four fifths of them singletons. V gene TRBV5-1 combines with J gene TRBJ2-7; 9 nucleotides agree with TRBD1. The sample was PBMCs. The clonotype originates from a middle-aged woman in good health and CMV-seronegative. The CDR3 DNA sequence: TGCGCCAGCAGCTTGGGGGACAGGGACCACGAGCAGTACTTC. This translates into CASSLGDRDHEQYF.